The 6 T cell receptor beta chains in this list originate from one sample, sequenced in a study of blood T cells in healthy people across ages. Sample-barcoded 5' priming and a J-beta primer mix drove a second PCR of about 6 to 12 cycles. TCRdb re-derived calls from the 5' RACE reads in MiXCR, one entry per CDR3 protein. This table holds about 670,000 distinct CDR3 sequences, approximately 52% found once. Sequenced material: blood. The source is a woman older than 75 in good health.

V gene TRBV7-2 combines with J gene TRBJ1-5, with D unclear. Trimming stripped 3 bases from V and 5 bases from J, with 8 bases between. CDR3 length: 13 amino acids. Per germline, CDR1 SGHTA and CDR2 FQGNSA. The CDR3 DNA sequence: TGTGCCAGCAGCTTGCTTCAGGATCAGCCCCAGCATTTT. It specifies CASSLLQDQPQHF.

On this clonotype: One junction end disagrees with the germline gene, perhaps due to a read error. The J gene is TRBJ2-7, the V gene TRBV7-2, with 8 nucleotides matching TRBD2. The CDR3 is 14 amino acids. Germline loops: CDR1 SGHTA, CDR2 FQGNSA. As DNA, the CDR3 is TGTGCCAGCGGCTTTAGCGGGACTTACAATGAGCAGTACTTC. Translating it yields CASGFSGTYNEQYF.

This clonotype has more than one count but fewer than ten. V usage is TRBV6-5 and J usage is TRBJ2-2; 11 bases align to TRBD2. The length of the CDR3 is 17 residues. J was trimmed by 4 bases and V by 2 bases; bases with no gene match: 6. Germline V gene lookup returns CDR1 MNHEY and CDR2 SVGAGI. CDR3 DNA: TGTGCCAGCAGTTACCAGTACGGGACTAGCGGCACCGGGGAGCTGTTTTTT. It encodes CASSYQYGTSGTGELFF.

The chain has TRBV6-1 and TRBJ2-1, with 10 bases that match TRBD1. Germline CDR1 reads MNHNS; CDR2 reads SASEGT. V was clipped by 5 bases and J by 4 bases; unmatched bases: 17. CDR3 length: 19 amino acids. This chain's CDR3 is CASSRGTGEYSGRYNEQFF. Written as DNA, the CDR3 is TGTGCCAGCAGTAGGGGGACAGGGGAATACAGTGGGCGTTACAATGAGCAGTTCTTC.

The sample holds a few counts of this clonotype. V usage is TRBV12-3 or TRBV12-4 and J usage is TRBJ1-2; TRBD1 matches 8 bases. CDR3 length equals 13 residues. V gave up 5 bases and J gave up 8 bases; unmatched junction bases: 7. Here the CDR3 DNA reads TGTGCCAGCAGTCTCGGGACAGGTCTAGGCTACACCTTC. Amino acid sequence: CASSLGTGLGYTF.

There are many counts of this clonotype. CDR3 region: CASSVGLFTDTQYF. The CDR3, as DNA: TGTGCCAGCAGTGTAGGGCTCTTCACAGATACGCAGTATTTT. This sequence joins TRBV2 and TRBJ2-3; D remains ambiguous. Germline loops: CDR1 SNHLY, CDR2 FYNNEI. The CDR3 has 14 residues. With 4 bases removed from V and 2 bases from J, the gap between germline ends came to 10 bases.